The 2 T cell receptor beta chains below all came from one sample that was sequenced in a study of blood T cell repertoires in COVID-19. Assay: immunoSEQ multiplex PCR; the TCRdb copy retains only in-frame clones and omits some. The data contain around 450,000 clones, about 89% of them singletons. Sequencing used peripheral blood. The receptors stem from a woman in her 30s with acute or convalescent COVID-19.

The rearrangement links TRBV18 to TRBJ2-1; 12 positions agree with TRBD1. V shed 5 bases and J 7 bases; nucleotides not matched to a gene: 9. This CDR3 spans 16 amino acids. Per germline, CDR1 KGHSH and CDR2 LQKENI. CDR3 amino acids: CASSSSGTGGWNEQFF. As DNA, the CDR3 is TGTGCCAGCTCATCCTCCGGGACAGGGGGCTGGAATGAGCAGTTCTTC.

The chain recombines TRBV6-5 with TRBJ1-2; D is uncertain. CDR3 length: 15 residues. V shed 6 bases and J shed 4 bases, with 18 bases lying between them. Germline lookup yields CDR1 MNHEY and CDR2 SVGAGI. The CDR3 nucleotides read TGTGCCAGCAGAATGGACCCAGGAGGAGGCTATGGCTACACCTTC. This translates into CASRMDPGGGYGYTF.